The rows below give T cell receptor beta chains drawn from one sample of a study of blood T cell repertoires in COVID-19. Clones were read by immunoSEQ multiplex PCR, and TCRdb kept only the in-frame ones, dropping some. The sample lists about 170,000 clones, about nine tenths occurring once. The sample taken for sequencing was peripheral blood. The source of these receptors is an older woman with COVID-19, enrolled during active disease. CDR3s include the opening cysteine and the closing phenylalanine or tryptophan. The order of the fields is D gene, J gene, V gene, clone size, CDR3 protein, CDR3 DNA. A D gene is named only where the DNA matches it firmly. For some rows the clone size is stated as once, few or many, or as a class when expanded; others skip it.

TRBD2,TRBJ2-7,TRBV6-2/TRBV6-3,once,CASSNLGAGISYEQYF,TGTGCCAGCAGTAATTTAGGAGCGGGGATCTCCTACGAGCAGTACTTC
TRBD1,TRBJ1-5,TRBV27,NA,CASSVDRSGNQPQHF,TGTGCCAGCAGTGTGGACAGGTCGGGCAATCAGCCCCAGCATTTT
NA,TRBJ1-6,TRBV7-2,NA,CASSSSRDSPLHF,TGTGCCAGCAGTTCGTCCAGGGATTCACCCCTCCACTTT
NA,TRBJ2-7,TRBV19,few,CASSTRPGQSYEQYF,TGTGCCAGTAGCACCCGTCCGGGACAATCCTACGAGCAGTACTTC
NA,TRBJ2-2,TRBV19,NA,CASSITGSHGELFF,TGTGCCAGTAGTATTACAGGGTCTCACGGGGAGCTGTTTTTT
TRBD2,TRBJ2-3,TRBV7-3,NA,CASSPEAGAPDTQYF,TGTGCCAGCAGCCCTGAAGCGGGAGCGCCAGATACGCAGTATTTT
TRBD2,TRBJ2-1,TRBV18,NA,CASSPRTSGSLAYNEQFF,TGTGCCAGCTCACCCAGGACTAGCGGGAGTTTGGCCTACAATGAGCAGTTCTTC
TRBD1,TRBJ2-4,TRBV12-3/TRBV12-4,NA,CASSQGERNIQYF,TGTGCCAGCAGTCAGGGGGAGAGAAACATTCAGTACTTC
NA,TRBJ2-7,TRBV7-6,NA,CASSPTGGEQYF,TGTGCCAGCAGCCCCACCGGGGGAGAGCAGTACTTC
TRBD2,TRBJ2-2,TRBV2,NA,CARGGLAGTGELFF,TGTGCCAGAGGGGGGCTAGCGGGCACCGGGGAGCTGTTTTTT
TRBD1,TRBJ1-5,TRBV4-3,NA,CASSRDYGTGYQPQHF,TGCGCCAGCAGCCGAGACTACGGGACAGGGTACCAGCCCCAGCATTTT
NA,TRBJ2-3,TRBV2,NA,CASRSSSGTDTQYF,TGTGCCAGCAGATCTAGCTCCGGCACAGATACGCAGTATTTT
TRBD2,TRBJ2-7,TRBV4-3,NA,CASSQATSGSAYEQYF,TGCGCCAGCAGCCAAGCTACTAGCGGGAGTGCCTACGAGCAGTACTTC
TRBD1,TRBJ2-7,TRBV3-1/TRBV3-2,NA,CASSQDRRGLQYF,TGTGCCAGCAGCCAGGACAGGCGTGGACTGCAGTACTTC
TRBD2,TRBJ2-3,TRBV7-8,NA,CASSAGQGRTSGQTQYF,TGTGCCAGCTCCGCCGGGCAGGGAAGGACTAGCGGGCAAACGCAGTATTTT
TRBD2,TRBJ2-3,TRBV9,once,CASSLRLAGTDTQYF,TGTGCCAGCAGCCTCCGACTAGCGGGGACAGATACGCAGTATTTT
TRBD1,TRBJ2-7,TRBV19,NA,CASSIVPTGVEQYF,TGTGCCAGTAGTATAGTCCCGACAGGGGTCGAGCAGTACTTC
NA,TRBJ1-2,TRBV5-1,once,CASSLSARGDYGYTF,TGCGCCAGCAGCTTGTCCGCCAGGGGTGACTATGGCTACACCTTC
NA,TRBJ2-7,TRBV5-1,NA,CASSQGWTYEQYF,TGCGCCAGCAGCCAGGGGTGGACCTACGAGCAGTACTTC
NA,TRBJ2-7,TRBV24-1,few,CATSGGGIYEQYF,TGTGCCACCAGTGGAGGAGGGATCTACGAGCAGTACTTC
TRBD2,TRBJ2-2,TRBV24-1,NA,CATKLGTTNTGELFF,TGTGCCACCAAATTAGGGACTACGAACACCGGGGAGCTGTTTTTT
TRBD1,TRBJ2-5,TRBV4-3,NA,CASSQVADRRRETQYF,TGCGCCAGCAGCCAAGTCGCGGACAGGCGGAGGGAGACCCAGTACTTC